This T cell receptor (beta chain) was recorded in a study of OX40 agonist ivuxolimab in advanced cancers. Produced via immunoSEQ multiplex PCR; TCRdb's table is partial and in-frame only. The profile shows approximately 160,000 clones, 85% to 95% of them singletons. Trimming removed 1 base from V and 4 bases from J, with 5 bases in between. The CDR3 covers 13 residues. Per germline, CDR1 SSHAT and CDR2 FNYEAQ (reference sequence). The chain employs TRBV7-7 and TRBJ2-1; D unresolved. This sample comprised CD4+ or CD8+ T cells sorted from blood, obtained in a trial of the OX40 agonist ivuxolimab. The receptor comes from an adult with an advanced solid tumor such as melanoma, head and neck, liver or kidney cancer. CDR3 nucleotides: TGTGCCAGCAGCTTAGACGGGTACAATGAGCAGTTCTTC. Its protein product is CASSLDGYNEQFF. Supplemented by reference TRBV7-7 and TRBJ2-1, the full variable domain reads GAGVSQSPRYKVTKRGQDVTLRCDPISSHATLYWYQQALGQGPEFLTYFNYEAQPDKSGLPSDRFSAERPEGSISTLTIQRTEQRDSAMYRCASSLDGYNEQFFGPGTRLTVL.